This T cell receptor beta chain came from a study of beta chain features in type 1 diabetes. Study-wide background: Researchers looked at around 100 million sorted cells across all samples.

This clone has just a few counts. Antigen: not known. The CDR3 spans 14 residues. Looked up from germline, CDR1 is SGHVS and CDR2 is FNYEAQ. With 8 bases removed from V and 0 bases from J, the gap between germline ends came to 11 bases. As every portion of the isolated RNA was reverse transcribed, the sequencing read expressed TCRB transcripts. Assay used: immunoSEQ multiplex PCR; TCRdb lists only in-frame clones, some missing. In the table there are hundreds of thousands of clones, around 15% of which are singletons. General study results and limits: The question of HLA type influencing TCRB rearrangement was one that remained unresolved here.

The source material was naive CD4+ T cells from blood. The V call is TRBV7-6, the J call TRBJ2-1; perhaps TRBD1 as D (6 bases). This clonotype was sampled from a man in his late teens or twenties in good health. CDR3 sequence (DNA): TGTGCCAGCCGTTGGGACAACTCCTACAATGAGCAGTTCTTC. Translating it yields CASRWDNSYNEQFF.